These 22 T cell receptor beta chains share one sample of origin, sequenced in a study of blood T cell repertoires in COVID-19. TCRdb's table, derived via immunoSEQ multiplex PCR, lists solely in-frame clones and lacks some. This sample has roughly 100,000 clones, with approximately 82% found just once. Sequenced material: peripheral blood. These receptors all stem from an elderly woman with acute or convalescent COVID-19.

This chain joins TRBV5-1 and TRBJ2-3, with a weak D call TRBD1 (5 bases). The V gene lost 5 bases and the J gene lost 5 bases, with 18 bases spanning the gap. Germline-derived CDR1 and CDR2 are SGHRS and YFSETQ. The length of the CDR3 is 15 residues. As DNA, the CDR3 is TGCGCCAGCAGGCAGGGCGGAACACCCGGAGATACGCAGTATTTT. Protein: CASRQGGTPGDTQYF. The full variable domain, its missing parts supplied by reference TRBV5-1 and TRBJ2-3, is KAGVTQTPRYLIKTRGQQVTLSCSPISGHRSVSWYQQTPGQGLQFLFEYFSETQRNKGNFPGRFSGRQFSNSRSEMNVSTLELGDSALYLCASRQGGTPGDTQYFGPGTRLTVL.

The chain's CDR3 is CASSIGREETQYF. DNA for the CDR3: TGTGCCAGTAGTATCGGGAGGGAAGAGACCCAGTACTTC. The chain combines TRBV19 with TRBJ2-5, with 8 bases lining up with TRBD2. The CDR3 runs 13 residues. V shed 3 bases, J shed 3 bases, and the junction held 0 bases outside the gene matches. Germline values: CDR1 LNHDA, CDR2 SQIVND (reference sequence).

This rearrangement joins TRBV5-5 to TRBJ2-7, with TRBD1 matching 9 bases. CDR3 length: 15 residues. Trimming removed 2 bases from V and 4 bases from J; junction bases left unmatched: 7. Germline V lookup: CDR1 SGHKS, CDR2 YYEKEE (reference sequence). Written as DNA, the CDR3 is TGTGCCAGCAGCTTTGTCGGGACAGGGACGTACGAGCAGTACTTC. Its translation: CASSFVGTGTYEQYF.

J is TRBJ1-4 and V is TRBV7-8, with D possibly being TRBD1 (5 bases). V was pared by 5 bases and J by 3 bases, with 13 bases between. This CDR3 comprises 15 residues. The V gene's germline CDR1 is SGHVS and CDR2 FQNEAQ. The CDR3 DNA reads TGTGCCAGCAGCGGAGGGTTAGGGGCTAATGAAAAACTGTTTTTT. Translated: CASSGGLGANEKLFF.

The chain is built from TRBV5-4 and TRBJ1-6; 8 positions match TRBD1. Germline loops: CDR1 SGHNT, CDR2 YYREEE (reference sequence). V was pared by 0 bases and J by 5 bases, with 4 bases of the junction left unmatched. The CDR3 runs to 16 residues. The CDR3 reads CASSLGGQGNNSPLHF. CDR3 nucleotide sequence: TGTGCCAGCAGCTTGGGCGGACAGGGAAATAATTCACCCCTCCACTTT.

The chain has TRBV7-2 and TRBJ2-2; 7 bases are shared with TRBD2. Germline V gene data show CDR1 as SGHTA and CDR2 as FQGNSA. There are 15 residues in the CDR3. V gave up 3 bases and J gave up 2 bases; unmatched junction bases: 3. Written as DNA, the CDR3 is TGTGCCAGCAGCTTTAGGACTAGTAACACCGGGGAGCTGTTTTTT. This gives the protein CASSFRTSNTGELFF.

This chain connects TRBV18 to TRBJ1-5, with D perhaps TRBD1 (5 bases). V dropped 3 bases and J dropped 4 bases, with 10 bases sitting between them. Germline lookup yields CDR1 KGHSH and CDR2 LQKENI. This CDR3 spans 14 amino acids. DNA of the CDR3: TGTGCCAGCTCACCCGACGGGACTAATCAGCCCCAGCATTTT. It encodes CASSPDGTNQPQHF.

V gene TRBV28 combines with J gene TRBJ2-1; 8 bases agree with TRBD2. The V segment lost 8 bases and the J segment 7 bases; nucleotides outside the gene matches: 13. The CDR3 extends over 15 amino acids. Germline assignment: CDR1 MDHEN and CDR2 SYDVKM. CDR3 sequence: CASWTGTRALNEQFF. CDR3 bases: TGTGCCAGCTGGACCGGGACTAGGGCATTAAATGAGCAGTTCTTC.

CDR3 DNA sequence: TGTGCCAGCAGTTTTGGGGGGAGCGGTCTAACTAGCGGAGTGTACCAAGAGACCCAGTACTTC. Its translation: CASSFGGSGLTSGVYQETQYF. This chain links TRBV27 with TRBJ2-5, with TRBD2 matching 8 bases. Germline-derived CDR1 and CDR2 are MNHEY and SMNVEV (reference sequence). Trimming at V came to 3 bases and at J to 0 bases, leaving 21 bases not matched to a gene. This CDR3 region has 21 residues.

On this clone: This sequence may be a read error, since a much larger clone differs from it by one base. V is TRBV9 and J is TRBJ1-5; D possibly corresponds to TRBD1 (6 bases). V gave up 3 bases and J gave up 1 base, with 8 bases separating them. CDR1 and CDR2 (germline): SGDLS, YYNGEE. The length of the CDR3 is 14 residues. The DNA of the CDR3 is TGTGCCAGCAGCGAGGACAGCAGCAATCAGCCCCAGCATTTT. Protein sequence: CASSEDSSNQPQHF.

The CDR3 DNA follows: TGTGCCAGCAGCGTCGCTCCAGAGAACACTGAAGCTTTCTTT. Translated: CASSVAPENTEAFF. The chain carries TRBV9 and TRBJ1-1; D gene unclear. V lost 2 bases to trimming and J lost 1 base, with 9 bases between them. From germline, CDR1 is SGDLS and CDR2 YYNGEE. This CDR3 has 14 amino acids.

V gene TRBV5-1 combines with J gene TRBJ1-2; weak D call: TRBD1 (6 bases). V gave up 7 bases and J gave up 2 bases, with 24 bases separating them. Germline V lookup: CDR1 SGHRS, CDR2 YFSETQ. The CDR3 length is 17 residues. CDR3 sequence (DNA): TGCGCCAGCGCGAAAGCCCGATCACAGGGAGTGAACTATGGCTACACCTTC. Protein sequence: CASAKARSQGVNYGYTF. Combining the CDR3 with reference TRBV5-1 and TRBJ1-2 gives the whole variable domain KAGVTQTPRYLIKTRGQQVTLSCSPISGHRSVSWYQQTPGQGLQFLFEYFSETQRNKGNFPGRFSGRQFSNSRSEMNVSTLELGDSALYLCASAKARSQGVNYGYTFGSGTRLTVV.

V gene TRBV5-1 combines with J gene TRBJ2-5; D may be TRBD2 (6 bases). V lost 1 base and J lost 5, with 15 bases in between. The CDR3 is 15 residues long. CDR1 and CDR2 from the germline V gene are SGHRS and YFSETQ. DNA of the CDR3: TGCGCCAGCAGCTTGTCCGATAGAGGGAGGGAGACCCAGTACTTC. It codes for CASSLSDRGRETQYF. The whole variable domain, remainder taken from reference TRBV5-1 and TRBJ2-5, is KAGVTQTPRYLIKTRGQQVTLSCSPISGHRSVSWYQQTPGQGLQFLFEYFSETQRNKGNFPGRFSGRQFSNSRSEMNVSTLELGDSALYLCASSLSDRGRETQYFGPGTRLLVL.

This chain links TRBV7-2 with TRBJ2-5; D is perhaps TRBD1 (6 bases). This CDR3 comprises 16 residues. Trimming pared 0 bases from V and 1 base from J, leaving 12 bases between. The V gene's germline CDR1 is SGHTA and CDR2 FQGNSA. The CDR3 spells CASSLALDRLQETQYF. The CDR3 DNA follows: TGTGCCAGCAGCTTAGCTTTGGACAGACTCCAAGAGACCCAGTACTTC.

This chain links TRBV11-3 with TRBJ1-1; no clear D. There are 15 residues in the CDR3. The ends were cut back, 0 bases at V and 1 base at J, with 9 bases in the middle. Germline values: CDR1 SGHNT, CDR2 YENEEA. Here the CDR3 DNA reads TGTGCCAGCAGCTTAGATTCAGGTGGGAACACTGAAGCTTTCTTT. The encoded protein is CASSLDSGGNTEAFF.

The V and J genes are TRBV11-2 and TRBJ2-1, with D perhaps TRBD2 (7 bases). V was shortened by 5 bases and J by 6 bases, with 17 bases between the two germline ends. This CDR3 has 15 residues. The germline V gene encodes CDR1 SGHAT and CDR2 FQNNGV. In DNA, the CDR3 is TGTGCCAGCAGCAGGGGGACTACTACCGCCAATGAGCAGTTCTTC. Translating it yields CASSRGTTTANEQFF.

A few counts support this clone. V and J are TRBV6-5 and TRBJ1-2; D not resolved. The V end was cut by 5 bases, the J end by 7 bases, with 8 bases between. The CDR3 has 11 amino acids. Germline assignment: CDR1 MNHEY and CDR2 SVGAGI. The CDR3 is CASSSPSGYTF. The CDR3 DNA follows: TGTGCCAGCAGTAGTCCGAGTGGCTACACCTTC.

V and J are TRBV4-3 and TRBJ2-3; tentatively, D is TRBD1 (6 bases). CDR1 and CDR2 from the germline V gene are LGHNA and YSLEER. There are 15 residues in the CDR3. With 1 base removed from V and 7 bases from J, the gap between germline ends came to 15 bases. The CDR3 DNA is TGCGCCAGCAGCCAAGCCCCACAGGGCCGCCATACGCAGTATTTT. It yields the protein CASSQAPQGRHTQYF.

The chain combines TRBV2 with TRBJ2-5; 13 bases fit TRBD2. There are 16 residues in the CDR3. The germline V gene has CDR1 SNHLY and CDR2 FYNNEI. V gave up 2 bases and J gave up 4 bases; unmatched junction bases: 4. Here the CDR3 reads CASSESGLAGVETQYF. The CDR3 DNA sequence: TGTGCCAGCAGTGAATCAGGACTAGCGGGAGTAGAGACCCAGTACTTC.

The chain joins TRBV18 to TRBJ2-3; D is possibly TRBD1 (6 bases). Trimming shortened V by 6 bases and J by 2 bases, and 9 bases separated the two germline ends. CDR1 and CDR2 from the germline V gene are KGHSH and LQKENI. This CDR3 region has 13 residues. The CDR3 here is CASSGQDTDTQYF. The CDR3 DNA sequence: TGTGCCAGCTCGGGACAAGACACAGATACGCAGTATTTT.

The rearrangement links TRBV7-8 to TRBJ2-1, with TRBD2 matching 14 bases. CDR1 SGHVS and CDR2 FQNEAQ come from the germline V gene. Trimming removed 7 bases from V and 0 bases from J; junction bases left unmatched: 11. The CDR3 loop spans 19 amino acids. The CDR3 nucleotides read TGTGCCAGCAATCGACAGGGGGGACTAGCGGGAGTCTCCTACAATGAGCAGTTCTTC. Its protein is CASNRQGGLAGVSYNEQFF.

The chain has TRBV28 and TRBJ2-1; no definite D call. The CDR3 contains 16 residues. CDR1 and CDR2 (germline): MDHEN, SYDVKM. V was pared by 2 bases and J by 2 bases, with 13 bases between. This chain's CDR3 is CASSLGGQTPYNEQFF. In DNA form, the CDR3 reads TGTGCCAGCAGTTTAGGCGGTCAGACTCCCTACAATGAGCAGTTCTTC.